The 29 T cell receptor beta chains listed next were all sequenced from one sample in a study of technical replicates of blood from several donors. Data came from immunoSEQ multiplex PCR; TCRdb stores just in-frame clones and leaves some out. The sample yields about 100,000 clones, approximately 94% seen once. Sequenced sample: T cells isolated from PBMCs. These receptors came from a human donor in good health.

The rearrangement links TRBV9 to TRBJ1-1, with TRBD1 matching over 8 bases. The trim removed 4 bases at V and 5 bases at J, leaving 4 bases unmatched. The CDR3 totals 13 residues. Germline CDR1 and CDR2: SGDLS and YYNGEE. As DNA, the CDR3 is TGTGCCAGCAGCCTCAGGGGGCAAACTGAAGCTTTCTTT. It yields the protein CASSLRGQTEAFF.

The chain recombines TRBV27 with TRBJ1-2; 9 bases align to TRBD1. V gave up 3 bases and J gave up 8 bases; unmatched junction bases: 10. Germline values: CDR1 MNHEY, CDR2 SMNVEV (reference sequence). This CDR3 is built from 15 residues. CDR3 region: CASSFAGTGLFGYTF. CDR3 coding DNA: TGTGCCAGCAGTTTCGCCGGGACAGGGCTTTTCGGCTACACCTTC.

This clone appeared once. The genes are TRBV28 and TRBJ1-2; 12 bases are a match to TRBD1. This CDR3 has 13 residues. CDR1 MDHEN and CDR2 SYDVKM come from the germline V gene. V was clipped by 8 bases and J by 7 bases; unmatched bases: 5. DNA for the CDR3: TGTGCCAGCTTGGGGACAGGGGGCCTTGGCTACACCTTC. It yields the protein CASLGTGGLGYTF.

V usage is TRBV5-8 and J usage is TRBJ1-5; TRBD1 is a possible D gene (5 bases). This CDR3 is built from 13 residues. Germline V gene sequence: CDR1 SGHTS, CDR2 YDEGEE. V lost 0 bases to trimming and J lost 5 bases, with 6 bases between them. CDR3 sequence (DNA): TGTGCCAGCAGCTTGGAACAGGATCAGCCCCAGCATTTT. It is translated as CASSLEQDQPQHF.

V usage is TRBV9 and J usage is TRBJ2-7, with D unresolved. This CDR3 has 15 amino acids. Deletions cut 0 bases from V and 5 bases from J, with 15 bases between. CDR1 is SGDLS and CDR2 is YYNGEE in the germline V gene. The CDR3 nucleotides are TGTGCCAGCAGCGTAGATCACAGAGTTCCTGACGAGCAGTACTTC. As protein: CASSVDHRVPDEQYF.

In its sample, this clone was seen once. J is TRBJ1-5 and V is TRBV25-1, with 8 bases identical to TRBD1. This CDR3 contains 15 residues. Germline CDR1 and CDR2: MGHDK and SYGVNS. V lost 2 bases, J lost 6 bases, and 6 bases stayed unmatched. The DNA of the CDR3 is TGTGCCAGCAGTGAACTACAGGGGGTTGGTCAGCCCCAGCATTTT. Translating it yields CASSELQGVGQPQHF. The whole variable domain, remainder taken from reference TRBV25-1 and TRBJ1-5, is EADIYQTPRYLVIGTGKKITLECSQTMGHDKMYWYQQDPGMELHLIHYSYGVNSTEKGDLSSESTVSRIRTEHFPLTLESARPSHTSQYLCASSELQGVGQPQHFGDGTRLSIL.

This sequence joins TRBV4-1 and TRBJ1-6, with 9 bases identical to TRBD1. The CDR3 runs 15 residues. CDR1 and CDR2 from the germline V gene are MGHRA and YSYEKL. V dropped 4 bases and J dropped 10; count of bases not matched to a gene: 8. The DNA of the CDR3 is TGCGCCAGCAGCCTGACAGGGGGGACTACCTCACCCCTCCACTTT. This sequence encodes CASSLTGGTTSPLHF.

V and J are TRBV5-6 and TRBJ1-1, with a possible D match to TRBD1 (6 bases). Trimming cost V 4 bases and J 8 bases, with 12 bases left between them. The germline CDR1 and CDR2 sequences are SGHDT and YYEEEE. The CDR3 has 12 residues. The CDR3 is CASSNQGREAFF. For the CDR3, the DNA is TGTGCCAGCAGCAATCAGGGGCGGGAAGCTTTCTTT.

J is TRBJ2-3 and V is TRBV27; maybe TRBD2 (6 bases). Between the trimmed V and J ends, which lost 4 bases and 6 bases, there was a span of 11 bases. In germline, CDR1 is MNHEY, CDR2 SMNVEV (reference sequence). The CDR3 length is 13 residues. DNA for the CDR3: TGTGCCAGCAGTTCGGGAGCTGGCGATACGCAGTATTTT. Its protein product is CASSSGAGDTQYF.

CDR3 residues: CAWSSMYRVSYNSPLHF. For the CDR3, the DNA is TGTGCCTGGAGTTCTATGTATAGAGTCTCCTATAATTCACCCCTCCACTTT. The chain carries TRBV30 and TRBJ1-6; the D is unclear. Germline V gene data show CDR1 as GTSNPN and CDR2 as SVGIG (reference sequence). V lost 2 bases to trimming and J lost 0 bases, with 14 bases between them. The CDR3 totals 17 residues. Filled out from reference TRBV30 and TRBJ1-6, the complete variable domain reads SQTIHQWPATLVQPVGSPLSLECTVEGTSNPNLYWYRQAAGRGLQLLFYSVGIGQISSEVPQNLSASRPQDRQFILSSKKLLLSDSGFYLCAWSSMYRVSYNSPLHFGNGTRLTVT.

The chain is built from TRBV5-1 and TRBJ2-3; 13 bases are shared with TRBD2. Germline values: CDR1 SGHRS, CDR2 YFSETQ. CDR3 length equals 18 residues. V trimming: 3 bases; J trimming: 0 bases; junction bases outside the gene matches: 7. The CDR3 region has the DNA TGCGCCAGCAGCTCAGGACTAGCGGGAGTCGGAAGCACAGATACGCAGTATTTT. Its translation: CASSSGLAGVGSTDTQYF.

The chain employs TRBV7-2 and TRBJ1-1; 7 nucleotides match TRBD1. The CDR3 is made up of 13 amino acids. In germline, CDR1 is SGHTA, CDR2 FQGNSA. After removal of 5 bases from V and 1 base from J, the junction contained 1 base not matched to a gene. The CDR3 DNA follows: TGTGCCAGCAGCCGACAGGGGAACACTGAAGCTTTCTTT. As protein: CASSRQGNTEAFF.

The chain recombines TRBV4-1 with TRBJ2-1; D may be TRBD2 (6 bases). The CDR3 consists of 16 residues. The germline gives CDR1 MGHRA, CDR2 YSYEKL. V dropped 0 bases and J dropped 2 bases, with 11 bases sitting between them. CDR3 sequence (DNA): TGCGCCAGCAGCCAAGATTCGGCGGGAACCTACAATGAGCAGTTCTTC. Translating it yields CASSQDSAGTYNEQFF.

CDR3 in amino acids: CASSGGGSLDTQYF. CDR3 bases: TGTGCCAGCAGCGGTGGGGGCAGCTTAGATACGCAGTATTTT. The genes are TRBV6-1 and TRBJ2-3; D possibly corresponds to TRBD1 (6 bases). Looked up from germline, CDR1 is MNHNS and CDR2 is SASEGT. The CDR3 length is 14 residues. Trimming cost V 6 bases and J 5 bases, with 15 bases left between them.

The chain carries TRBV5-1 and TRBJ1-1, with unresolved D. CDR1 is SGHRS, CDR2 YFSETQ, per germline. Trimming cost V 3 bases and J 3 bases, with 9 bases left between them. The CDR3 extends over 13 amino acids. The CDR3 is CASSYSADTEAFF. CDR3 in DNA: TGCGCCAGCAGCTATAGCGCGGACACTGAAGCTTTCTTT. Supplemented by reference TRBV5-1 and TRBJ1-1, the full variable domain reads KAGVTQTPRYLIKTRGQQVTLSCSPISGHRSVSWYQQTPGQGLQFLFEYFSETQRNKGNFPGRFSGRQFSNSRSEMNVSTLELGDSALYLCASSYSADTEAFFGQGTRLTVV.

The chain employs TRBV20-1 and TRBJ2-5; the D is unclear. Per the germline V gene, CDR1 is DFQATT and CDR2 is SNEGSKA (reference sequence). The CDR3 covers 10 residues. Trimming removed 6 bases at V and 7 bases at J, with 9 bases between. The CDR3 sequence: CSAPFLTQYF. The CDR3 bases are TGCAGTGCCCCCTTCCTGACCCAGTACTTC.

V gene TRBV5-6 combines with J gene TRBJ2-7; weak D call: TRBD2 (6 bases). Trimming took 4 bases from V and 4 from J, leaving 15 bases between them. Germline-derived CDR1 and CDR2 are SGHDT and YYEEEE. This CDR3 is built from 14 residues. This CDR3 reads CASSDRDSHYEQYF. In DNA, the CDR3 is TGTGCCAGCAGCGACCGGGACTCCCATTACGAGCAGTACTTC.

The CDR3 loop is CASSDDTPYGYTF. The DNA for the CDR3 is TGTGCCAGCAGTGACGACACCCCGTATGGCTACACCTTC. The genes are TRBV6-6 and TRBJ1-2; D is ambiguous. Germline assignment: CDR1 MNHNY and CDR2 SVGAGI (reference sequence). V lost 5 bases to trimming and J lost 5 bases, with 12 bases between them. CDR3 size: 13 residues.

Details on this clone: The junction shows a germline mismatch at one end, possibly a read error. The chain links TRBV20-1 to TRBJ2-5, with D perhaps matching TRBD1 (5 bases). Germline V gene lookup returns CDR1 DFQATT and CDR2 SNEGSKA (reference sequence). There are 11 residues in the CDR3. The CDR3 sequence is CGLGDQETQYF. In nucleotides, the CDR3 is TGTGGGCTAGGGGATCAAGAGACCCAGTACTTC.

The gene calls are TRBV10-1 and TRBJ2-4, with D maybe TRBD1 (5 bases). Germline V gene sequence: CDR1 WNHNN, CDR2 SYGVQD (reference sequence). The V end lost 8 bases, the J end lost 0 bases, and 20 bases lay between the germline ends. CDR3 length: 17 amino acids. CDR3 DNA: TGCGCCAGCCATCTTCCCGACAGTTCTTTAGCCAAAAACATTCAGTACTTC. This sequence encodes CASHLPDSSLAKNIQYF.

CDR3 sequence: CASSDRAPAAEKLFF. The CDR3 DNA sequence: TGTGCCAGCTCTGACAGGGCCCCTGCGGCGGAAAAACTGTTTTTT. J is TRBJ1-4 and V is TRBV27, with TRBD1 matching over 7 bases. This CDR3 region has 15 residues. Germline CDR1 MNHEY, CDR2 SMNVEV (reference sequence). The trim removed 8 bases at V and 8 bases at J, leaving 14 bases unmatched.

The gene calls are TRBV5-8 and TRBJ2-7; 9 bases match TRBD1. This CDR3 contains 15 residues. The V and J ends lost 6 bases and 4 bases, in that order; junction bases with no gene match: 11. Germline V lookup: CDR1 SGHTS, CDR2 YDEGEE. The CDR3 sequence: CASTAQGAPSYEQYF. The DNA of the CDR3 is TGTGCCAGCACCGCACAGGGGGCACCTTCTTACGAGCAGTACTTC.

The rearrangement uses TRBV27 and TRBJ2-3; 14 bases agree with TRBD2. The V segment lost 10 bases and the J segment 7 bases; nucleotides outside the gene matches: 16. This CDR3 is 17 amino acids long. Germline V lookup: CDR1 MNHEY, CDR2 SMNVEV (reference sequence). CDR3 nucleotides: TGTGCCACCTCACCCCCGAGACTAGCGGGGGGGCTTAATACGCAGTATTTT. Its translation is CATSPPRLAGGLNTQYF.

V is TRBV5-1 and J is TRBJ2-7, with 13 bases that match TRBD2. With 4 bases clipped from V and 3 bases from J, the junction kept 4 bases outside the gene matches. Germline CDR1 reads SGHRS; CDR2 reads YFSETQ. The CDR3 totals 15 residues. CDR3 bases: TGCGCCAGCAGCACCGGACTAGCGGGGGTCTACGAGCAGTACTTC. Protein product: CASSTGLAGVYEQYF.

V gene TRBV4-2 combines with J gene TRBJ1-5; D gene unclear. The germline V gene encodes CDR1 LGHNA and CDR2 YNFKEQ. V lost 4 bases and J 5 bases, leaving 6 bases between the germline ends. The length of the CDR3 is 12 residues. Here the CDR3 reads CASSLQDQPQHF. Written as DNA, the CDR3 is TGTGCCAGCAGCCTCCAGGATCAGCCCCAGCATTTT.

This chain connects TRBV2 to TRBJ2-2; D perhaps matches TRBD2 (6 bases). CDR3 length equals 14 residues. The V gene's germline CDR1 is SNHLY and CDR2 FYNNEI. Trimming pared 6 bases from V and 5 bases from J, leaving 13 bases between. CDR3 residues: CASSSEGGTGELFF. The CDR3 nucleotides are TGTGCCAGCAGCTCGGAGGGCGGGACCGGGGAGCTGTTTTTT.

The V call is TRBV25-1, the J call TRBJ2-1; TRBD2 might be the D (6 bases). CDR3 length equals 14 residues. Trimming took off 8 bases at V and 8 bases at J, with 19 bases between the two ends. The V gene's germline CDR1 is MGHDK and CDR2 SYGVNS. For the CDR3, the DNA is TGTGCCAGCGCGGACTGGGGAGGTGGCGATGAGCAGTTCTTC. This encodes CASADWGGGDEQFF. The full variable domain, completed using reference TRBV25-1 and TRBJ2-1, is EADIYQTPRYLVIGTGKKITLECSQTMGHDKMYWYQQDPGMELHLIHYSYGVNSTEKGDLSSESTVSRIRTEHFPLTLESARPSHTSQYLCASADWGGGDEQFFGPGTRLTVL.

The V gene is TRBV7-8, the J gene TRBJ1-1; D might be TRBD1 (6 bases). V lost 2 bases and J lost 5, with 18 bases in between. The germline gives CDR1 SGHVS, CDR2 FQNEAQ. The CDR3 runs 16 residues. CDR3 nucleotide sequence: TGTGCCAGCAGCTTATACCAAAACAGGGTGGAAACTGAAGCTTTCTTT. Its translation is CASSLYQNRVETEAFF.

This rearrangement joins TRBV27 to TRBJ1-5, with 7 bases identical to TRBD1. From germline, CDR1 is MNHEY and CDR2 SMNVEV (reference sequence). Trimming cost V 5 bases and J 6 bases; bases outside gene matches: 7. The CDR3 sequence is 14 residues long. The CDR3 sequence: CASSPLTGSQPQHF. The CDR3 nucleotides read TGTGCCAGCAGTCCACTGACAGGGAGTCAGCCCCAGCATTTT.